Reported below is one T cell receptor (beta chain). Its cognate antigen is unknown. The data originate from a study of cytomegalovirus exposure and HLA in healthy donors. Turning to the study itself: An early data release held tens of millions of unique TCRs from HLA-typed donors.

CDR1 is SNHLY and CDR2 is FYNNEI in the germline V gene. The length of the CDR3 is 12 residues. Trimming took off 6 bases at V and 4 bases at J, with 9 bases between the two ends. Overall study findings and caveats: What TCR beta sequences reportedly achieved was accurate prediction of HLA-A and HLA-B alleles in most subjects. Certain indistinguishable V segments, among them TRBV6-2 and TRBV6-3, were excluded.

Although they were nominally healthy when sampled, donors likely had unrecorded immune exposures. With 60 Vbeta and 13 Jbeta primers, the PCR was carried out. Using immunoSEQ multiplex PCR, the repertoire was profiled, and TCRdb retains in-frame clones only, with some absent. The table lists 200,000 to 250,000 clones, over 80% of them singletons. The V gene is TRBV2, the J gene TRBJ1-2; the D is unclear. The sequence was collected from a woman between 35 and 50 years old in good health and CMV-seropositive. The source material was PBMCs. CDR3 sequence: CASRPDRYGYTF. For the CDR3, the DNA is TGTGCCAGCAGACCAGATCGCTATGGCTACACCTTC.